The 30 T cell receptor beta chains given below trace back to one sample, sequenced in a study of blood T cell repertoires in COVID-19 (dated by TCRdb to 2020 to 2022). To prepare the library, the immunoSEQ multiplex PCR assay was applied. TCRdb provides this immuneACCESS table in a form limited to in-frame rearrangements. Some clones are lacking; in checked studies, under half of them reflect an unresolved V gene, and why the rest are absent is not known. The sample yields about 370,000 clones; 75% to 90% were counted once. The ten largest clones capture 0.95% to 1.1% of the sample. What was sequenced was PBMCs or T cells enriched from blood (not recorded which). These TCRs come from a man between 18 and 35 years old who had recovered from COVID-19.

This chain links TRBV28 with TRBJ1-5, with unresolved D. This CDR3 region has 14 residues. Germline-derived CDR1 and CDR2 are MDHEN and SYDVKM. V lost 8 bases and J 9 bases, leaving 20 bases between the germline ends. CDR3 residues: CASGTPLPPGPQHF. The CDR3 coding sequence is TGTGCCAGCGGAACCCCATTGCCCCCAGGGCCCCAGCATTTT. Drawing the rest from reference TRBV28 and TRBJ1-5, the complete variable domain is DVKVTQSSRYLVKRTGEKVFLECVQDMDHENMFWYRQDPGLGLRLIYFSYDVKMKEKGDIPEGYSVSREKKERFSLILESASTNQTSMYLCASGTPLPPGPQHFGDGTRLSIL.

This sequence joins TRBV6-5 and TRBJ1-3; the D gene is possibly TRBD1 (6 bases). The CDR3 has 13 amino acids. Germline assignment: CDR1 MNHEY and CDR2 SVGAGI. V lost 7 bases and J lost 5, with 12 bases in between. The CDR3 here is CASNTGSRNTIYF. CDR3 nucleotides: TGTGCCAGCAACACAGGGAGTAGAAACACCATATATTTT.

The genes are TRBV7-9 and TRBJ1-2, with 10 positions matching TRBD1. V lost 4 bases to trimming and J lost 4 bases; unmatched junction nucleotides: 3. Germline V lookup: CDR1 SEHNR, CDR2 FQNEAQ (reference sequence). The CDR3 covers 14 residues. CDR3 sequence: CASSSDRGVYGYTF. CDR3 coding DNA: TGTGCCAGCAGCTCGGACAGGGGGGTCTATGGCTACACCTTC.

The chain links TRBV5-6 to TRBJ2-7; D gene unclear. The CDR3 has 11 amino acids. V was trimmed by 2 bases and J by 9 bases, leaving 9 bases between them. Germline CDR1 SGHDT, CDR2 YYEEEE. The CDR3 nucleotides read TGTGCCAGCAGCTTCGGATCTAGGCAGTACTTC. Protein sequence: CASSFGSRQYF. The variable domain in full, completed from reference TRBV5-6 and TRBJ2-7, reads DAGVTQSPTHLIKTRGQQVTLRCSPKSGHDTVSWYQQALGQGPQFIFQYYEEEERQRGNFPDRFSGHQFPNYSSELNVNALLLGDSALYLCASSFGSRQYFGPGTRLTVT.

This chain connects TRBV6-5 to TRBJ1-2, with TRBD1 matching 7 bases. The germline gives CDR1 MNHEY, CDR2 SVGAGI. J lost 7 bases, V lost 6 bases, and 5 bases had no gene match. CDR3 length: 12 amino acids. The chain's CDR3 is CASRKDRVGYTF. The CDR3 DNA follows: TGTGCCAGCAGGAAAGACAGGGTTGGCTACACCTTC.

This chain connects TRBV4-2 to TRBJ2-1; D is uncertain. Trimming pared 0 bases from V and 5 bases from J, leaving 11 bases between. Germline V gene lookup returns CDR1 LGHNA and CDR2 YNFKEQ. The CDR3 length is 15 residues. CDR3 coding DNA: TGTGCCAGCAGCCAAGATATAACAGCCGACAATGAGCAGTTCTTC. It is translated as CASSQDITADNEQFF.

This clone showed up just once. The chain combines TRBV18 with TRBJ1-3; 9 bases fit TRBD1. Germline assignment: CDR1 KGHSH and CDR2 LQKENI. The CDR3 is 15 residues long. Trimming removed 6 bases from V and 0 bases from J; junction bases left unmatched: 3. The DNA for the CDR3 is TGTGCCAGCTCCAAGACAGGGGGCTCTGGAAACACCATATATTTT. Translated, it gives CASSKTGGSGNTIYF.

The gene calls are TRBV6-2 or TRBV6-3 and TRBJ1-5, with TRBD1 matching over 7 bases. After removal of 0 bases from V and 5 bases from J, the junction contained 13 bases not matched to a gene. The CDR3 spans 18 residues. Per germline, CDR1 MNHEY and CDR2 SVGEGT. CDR3 bases: TGTGCCAGCAGTTACTCGCGAAGGACAGGAAAGTTATATCAGCCCCAGCATTTT. Its translation: CASSYSRRTGKLYQPQHF.

There are a few counts of this clone. The chain couples TRBV3-1 (or the pseudogene TRBV3-2) to TRBJ2-1; TRBD2 matches 9 bases. This CDR3 contains 16 residues. Germline values: CDR1 LGHDT, CDR2 YNNKEL (reference sequence). V trimming: 4 bases; J trimming: 2 bases; junction bases outside the gene matches: 6. Written as DNA, the CDR3 is TGTGCCAGCAGCCCGAGCGGGGGGCTCCCCTACAATGAGCAGTTCTTC. It translates to CASSPSGGLPYNEQFF.

The chain uses TRBV21-1 and TRBJ1-1. TRBV21-1 is a pseudogene locus. The length of the CDR3 is 8 residues. This chain's CDR3 is CASRRAFF. DNA of the CDR3: TGTGCCAGCAGGAGGGCTTTCTTT.

The J gene is TRBJ1-4, the V gene TRBV23-1; 7 positions agree with TRBD1. TRBV23-1 is identified as an open reading frame with a role that is uncertain. CDR3 length: 15 amino acids. V dropped 6 bases and J dropped 4; count of bases not matched to a gene: 8. CDR3 DNA sequence: TGCGCCAGCAGGACAACAGGGGCCCTTAATGAAAAACTGTTTTTT. This translates into CASRTTGALNEKLFF.

This sequence joins TRBV7-8 and TRBJ2-6; TRBD2 might be the D (6 bases). The CDR3 runs 16 residues. Germline CDR1 is SGHVS and CDR2 is FQNEAQ. With 0 bases removed from V and 4 bases from J, the gap between germline ends came to 10 bases. CDR3 bases: TGTGCCAGCAGCTTAGCGGATCTAGCGGGGGCCAACGTCCTGACTTTC. This codes for CASSLADLAGANVLTF.

V and J are TRBV3-1 (or the pseudogene TRBV3-2) and TRBJ1-6; 7 bases are shared with TRBD1. Per germline, CDR1 LGHDT and CDR2 YNNKEL (reference sequence). The CDR3 is made up of 13 amino acids. With V trimmed by 5 bases and J by 10 bases, 5 bases remained unmatched. CDR3 DNA: TGTGCCAGCAGCGATACAGGGGAATCACCCCTCCACTTT. As protein: CASSDTGESPLHF.

V gene TRBV28 combines with J gene TRBJ1-2, with a tentative D call TRBD1 (5 bases). V was clipped by 5 bases and J by 4 bases, with 14 bases between them. The germline V gene has CDR1 MDHEN and CDR2 SYDVKM. The CDR3 runs to 14 residues. Here the CDR3 reads CASSPIQVVYGYTF. In DNA form, the CDR3 reads TGTGCCAGCAGTCCCATACAGGTGGTCTATGGCTACACCTTC.

The rearrangement uses TRBV6-1 and TRBJ2-7; 10 positions agree with TRBD1. The V gene's germline CDR1 is MNHNS and CDR2 SASEGT. V shed 4 bases, J shed 0 bases, and the junction held 6 bases outside the gene matches. CDR3 size: 16 residues. CDR3: CASSASGTGVSYEQYF. The DNA for the CDR3 is TGTGCCAGCAGTGCATCCGGGACAGGGGTCTCCTACGAGCAGTACTTC.

The chain employs TRBV12-3 or TRBV12-4 and TRBJ2-7, with 7 bases lining up with TRBD2. The V segment lost 6 bases and the J segment 2 bases; nucleotides outside the gene matches: 4. There are 13 residues in the CDR3. As DNA, the CDR3 is TGTGCCAGCAGCCGCGGGGGTCCCTACGAGCAGTACTTC. Residues: CASSRGGPYEQYF.

The V gene is TRBV5-4, the J gene TRBJ2-3; perhaps TRBD2 as D (6 bases). Germline V lookup: CDR1 SGHNT, CDR2 YYREEE (reference sequence). V shed 4 bases and J shed 6 bases, with 15 bases lying between them. CDR3 length: 14 residues. As DNA, the CDR3 is TGTGCCAGCAGCCTGTCGGGGGTGGGGGATACGCAGTATTTT. It yields the protein CASSLSGVGDTQYF. Complete variable domain (other parts from reference TRBV5-4 and TRBJ2-3): ETGVTQSPTHLIKTRGQQVTLRCSSQSGHNTVSWYQQALGQGPQFIFQYYREEENGRGNFPPRFSGLQFPNYSSELNVNALELDDSALYLCASSLSGVGDTQYFGPGTRLTVL.

The chain carries TRBV18 and TRBJ2-1, with 8 bases aligning to TRBD2. V trimming: 3 bases; J trimming: 1 base; junction bases outside the gene matches: 11. Germline V gives CDR1 KGHSH, CDR2 LQKENI. This CDR3 spans 18 amino acids. Written as DNA, the CDR3 is TGTGCCAGCTCACCGCCCTCCCTCCCTAGCGGGTCCTACAATGAGCAGTTCTTC. Protein product: CASSPPSLPSGSYNEQFF.

The chain couples TRBV19 to TRBJ2-1; maybe TRBD2 (7 bases). The CDR3 runs 13 residues. V gave up 3 bases and J gave up 8 bases, with 11 bases separating them. Per the germline V gene, CDR1 is LNHDA and CDR2 is SQIVND (reference sequence). CDR3 DNA sequence: TGTGCCAGTAGTATCCGCGGGGGCGATGAGCAGTTCTTC. This encodes CASSIRGGDEQFF. Together with reference TRBV19 and TRBJ2-1, the CDR3 gives the full variable domain: DGGITQSPKYLFRKEGQNVTLSCEQNLNHDAMYWYRQDPGQGLRLIYYSQIVNDFQKGDIAEGYSVSREKKESFPLTVTSAQKNPTAFYLCASSIRGGDEQFFGPGTRLTVL.

This chain connects TRBV6-2 or TRBV6-3 to TRBJ1-5; no reliable D call. The CDR3 spans 16 residues. Germline values: CDR1 MNHEY, CDR2 SVGEGT. V lost 4 bases and J lost 0, with 13 bases in between. The CDR3 is CASSWLVANSNQPQHF. Here the CDR3 DNA reads TGTGCCAGCAGTTGGCTGGTAGCTAATAGCAATCAGCCCCAGCATTTT.

The genes are TRBV4-3 and TRBJ1-1; D is undetermined. The CDR3 covers 18 residues. V lost 6 bases, J lost 1 base, and 24 bases lay in between. Germline loops: CDR1 LGHNA, CDR2 YSLEER. This CDR3 is CASRQTHGPITTNTEAFF. DNA for the CDR3: TGCGCCAGCAGACAGACCCATGGCCCTATAACCACGAACACTGAAGCTTTCTTT.

This chain uses TRBV5-4 with TRBJ2-1; D is uncertain. CDR1 and CDR2 from the germline V gene are SGHNT and YYREEE (reference sequence). Trimming left V 0 bases short and J 2 bases short, with 9 bases between. The CDR3 contains 15 residues. CDR3 nucleotides: TGTGCCAGCAGCTTGGATACAAACACCTACAATGAGCAGTTCTTC. Its protein product is CASSLDTNTYNEQFF.

This chain links TRBV7-3 with TRBJ1-1, with 7 bases lining up with TRBD1. CDR1 and CDR2 from the germline V gene are SGHTA and FQGTGA. The CDR3 runs to 15 residues. After removal of 2 bases from V and 8 bases from J, the junction contained 11 bases not matched to a gene. In DNA, the CDR3 is TGTGCCAGCAGCTTACAGGGACAGACTTCGTCAGAAGCTTTCTTT. Encoded protein: CASSLQGQTSSEAFF.

The CDR3 region is CASSQGDSAPLPQPQHF. The DNA for the CDR3 is TGCGCCAGCAGCCAAGGGGACAGTGCTCCCCTCCCTCAGCCCCAGCATTTT. The V and J genes are TRBV4-1 and TRBJ1-5; TRBD1 aligns across 7 bases. The CDR3 sequence is 17 residues long. V lost 1 base, J lost 6 bases, and 12 bases stayed unmatched. Germline V gives CDR1 MGHRA, CDR2 YSYEKL.

This clone was counted between two and nine times. This rearrangement joins TRBV9 to TRBJ2-7, with D possibly TRBD2 on 6 matching bases. There are 14 residues in the CDR3. Trimming cost V 0 bases and J 1 base, with 8 bases left between them. Per the germline V gene, CDR1 is SGDLS and CDR2 is YYNGEE. The CDR3 protein is CASSVGAGSYEQYF. For the CDR3, the DNA is TGTGCCAGCAGCGTAGGTGCGGGGTCCTACGAGCAGTACTTC. The variable domain in full, with the rest retrieved from reference TRBV9 and TRBJ2-7, is DSGVTQTPKHLITATGQRVTLRCSPRSGDLSVYWYQQSLDQGLQFLIQYYNGEERAKGNILERFSAQQFPDLHSELNLSSLELGDSALYFCASSVGAGSYEQYFGPGTRLTVT.

The rearrangement links TRBV11-2 to TRBJ1-1; D remains ambiguous. V was trimmed by 1 base and J by 6 bases, leaving 27 bases between them. The CDR3 covers 19 residues. The germline gives CDR1 SGHAT, CDR2 FQNNGV. The CDR3 protein is CASSLVSDYFRADDPEAFF. The CDR3 DNA sequence: TGTGCCAGCAGCTTAGTTTCGGACTATTTTAGAGCGGACGACCCTGAAGCTTTCTTT.

V is TRBV7-9 and J is TRBJ1-2, with D uncertain. The CDR3 runs 16 residues. Deletions cut 0 bases from V and 10 bases from J, with 21 bases between. Germline assignment: CDR1 SEHNR and CDR2 FQNEAQ (reference sequence). Here the CDR3 DNA reads TGTGCCAGCAGCTTAGCGTCTAGGTCCTCCCACAAGGACTACACCTTC. It yields the protein CASSLASRSSHKDYTF.

For this clone: Within the sample, other DNA sequences also encode this same CDR3. The chain carries TRBV6-5 and TRBJ1-1; TRBD1 is a possible D gene (6 bases). The CDR3 has 14 residues. Trimming pared 0 bases from V and 1 base from J, leaving 6 bases between. Per germline, CDR1 MNHEY and CDR2 SVGAGI. The CDR3 DNA sequence: TGTGCCAGCAGTTACTCCAGGGGGAACACTGAAGCTTTCTTT. Translation gives CASSYSRGNTEAFF.

The sample holds one count of this clone. The chain carries TRBV27 and TRBJ2-7, with D perhaps matching TRBD1 (5 bases). This CDR3 contains 15 residues. CDR1 is MNHEY and CDR2 is SMNVEV in the germline V gene (reference sequence). Trimming removed 3 bases at V and 1 base at J, with 13 bases between. The CDR3 is CASSFIGQGSYEQYF. The CDR3 bases are TGTGCCAGCAGTTTTATCGGACAAGGTTCCTACGAGCAGTACTTC.

The V call is TRBV13, the J call TRBJ1-1, with D possibly being TRBD1 (6 bases). V was cut by 2 bases and J by 1 base, with 11 bases left in between. Per the germline V gene, CDR1 is PRHDT and CDR2 is FYEKMQ (reference sequence). The CDR3 has 15 residues. CDR3 amino acids: CASSLIRGANTEAFF. The CDR3 DNA is TGTGCCAGCAGCTTAATCCGGGGGGCGAACACTGAAGCTTTCTTT.